This entry features one T cell receptor beta chain sequence. Its antigen is undetermined. Using unique molecular identifiers, the investigators prepared the TCRbeta library. TCRdb reprocessed the PCR reads via MiXCR and lists one record per CDR3 protein. The sample lists tens of thousands of distinct CDR3 sequences; around 56% were seen once. The CDR3 is 15 amino acids. V was clipped by 2 bases and J by 6 bases; unmatched bases: 3. Germline V gives CDR1 MNHEY, CDR2 SVGEGT. The sample is drawn from a study of T-cell reconstitution after alpha-beta-depleted transplantation in children. Overall study findings and caveats: About two months after transplant, alpha-beta T cells reportedly came from several hundred expanded graft clones. From newly produced T cells came most of the T-cell counts and diversity one year after transplant.

Sequenced material: peripheral blood, taken before TCRalphabeta/CD19-depleted stem cell transplant. The sequence was collected from a boy in the first two years of life with SCID, due to receive a stem cell transplant. This rearrangement joins TRBV6-2 or TRBV6-3 to TRBJ2-2; 10 positions agree with TRBD2. The CDR3 nucleotides are TGTGCCAGCAGTTACCTAGCGGGGGCCCCCGGGGAGCTGTTTTTT. Protein: CASSYLAGAPGELFF.